The 12 T cell receptor beta chains reported below all come from one sample, sequenced in a study of OX40 agonist ivuxolimab in advanced cancers. Clones were read by immunoSEQ multiplex PCR, and TCRdb kept only the in-frame ones, dropping some. The sample yields about 42,000 clones, about 88% seen once. The source material was CD4+ or CD8+ T cells sorted from blood, sampled in a trial of the OX40 agonist ivuxolimab. Receptors originate from an adult with an advanced solid tumor such as melanoma, head and neck, liver or kidney cancer.

The chain combines TRBV27 with TRBJ2-3; TRBD1 aligns across 7 bases. In germline, CDR1 is MNHEY, CDR2 SMNVEV (reference sequence). Germline trimming cut 6 bases from V and 1 base from J; bases unmatched to any gene: 10. The CDR3 extends over 16 amino acids. CDR3 DNA: TGTGCCAGCAGGGGGCGAGGACAGGCAGGCACAGATACGCAGTATTTT. Translating it yields CASRGRGQAGTDTQYF.

As concerns this clone: This may come from a read error, since a much larger clone is one base off. This chain connects TRBV7-9 to TRBJ2-6; the match to TRBD2 covers 8 bases. Unmatched junction bases numbered 6, after V lost 2 bases and J lost 0 bases. Germline CDR1 reads SEHNR; CDR2 reads FQNEAQ (reference sequence). This CDR3 has 18 amino acids. The CDR3 protein is CASSLPGGSSSGANVLTF. The DNA of the CDR3 is TGTGCCAGCAGCTTACCGGGGGGGTCTTCCTCTGGGGCCAACGTCCTGACTTTC.

The chain has TRBV5-4 and TRBJ2-6; D is uncertain. The CDR3 covers 17 residues. Germline V gene lookup returns CDR1 SGHNT and CDR2 YYREEE (reference sequence). Trimming removed 3 bases from V and 0 bases from J, with 13 bases in between. CDR3 sequence: CASSSPDGSSGANVLTF. CDR3 bases: TGTGCCAGCAGCTCGCCGGACGGTAGCTCTGGGGCCAACGTCCTGACTTTC.

This clone showed up just a few times. V gene TRBV7-9 combines with J gene TRBJ2-1; no clear D. Germline CDR1 reads SEHNR; CDR2 reads FQNEAQ (reference sequence). Trimming took off 6 bases at V and 7 bases at J, with 10 bases between the two ends. The CDR3 loop spans 12 amino acids. In DNA form, the CDR3 reads TGTGCCAGCAGGGGGTCCTGGAATGAGCAGTTCTTC. Translated: CASRGSWNEQFF.

The rearrangement links TRBV6-4 to TRBJ2-1; the D gene could be TRBD1 or TRBD2 (5 bases each). The germline V gene has CDR1 MRHNA and CDR2 SNTAGT. The V end lost 3 bases, the J end lost 9 bases, and 21 bases lay between the germline ends. This CDR3 region has 16 residues. CDR3 nucleotide sequence: TGTGCCAGCAGTGATCGGGGCAGGGCAAGGGGCGGTGAGCAGTTCTTC. As protein: CASSDRGRARGGEQFF.

The chain links TRBV5-6 to TRBJ1-1; D possibly corresponds to TRBD1 (5 bases). V gave up 4 bases and J gave up 1 base, with 17 bases separating them. The CDR3 has 16 residues. CDR1 is SGHDT and CDR2 is YYEEEE in the germline V gene. The CDR3 here is CASSHWEFQGNTEAFF. Written as DNA, the CDR3 is TGTGCCAGCAGCCACTGGGAATTTCAGGGGAACACTGAAGCTTTCTTT.

V and J are TRBV7-3 and TRBJ1-3; D remains ambiguous. Trimming left V 2 bases short and J 0 bases short, with 11 bases between. Germline assignment: CDR1 SGHTA and CDR2 FQGTGA. CDR3 size: 16 residues. DNA for the CDR3: TGTGCCAGCAGCTTACCGCTCCTGAGCTCTGGAAACACCATATATTTT. Translated, it gives CASSLPLLSSGNTIYF.

The rearrangement uses TRBV27 and TRBJ1-2; possibly TRBD1 for D (6 bases). Germline assignment: CDR1 MNHEY and CDR2 SMNVEV (reference sequence). Trimming removed 6 bases from V and 4 bases from J, with 21 bases in between. This CDR3 has 16 amino acids. CDR3 nucleotides: TGTGCCAGCAGGCCCTCCGGGACACCAAACTTCTATGGCTACACCTTC. Encoded protein: CASRPSGTPNFYGYTF.

The chain employs TRBV7-6 and TRBJ1-3; TRBD1 is a possible D gene (5 bases). The germline gives CDR1 SGHVS, CDR2 FNYEAQ. Trimming cost V 11 bases and J 0 bases, with 32 bases left between them. The CDR3 is 20 amino acids. The CDR3, as DNA: TGTGCCGAGCCGGCCGCTTTCGGGGGACTCTTTCCGAACTCTGGAAACACCATATATTTT. Protein: CAEPAAFGGLFPNSGNTIYF.

This clone appeared a single time. The gene calls are TRBV4-1 and TRBJ1-2; a possible D gene is TRBD1 (5 bases). The CDR3 is made up of 15 amino acids. Trimming stripped 0 bases from V and 2 bases from J, with 10 bases between. The germline CDR1 and CDR2 sequences are MGHRA and YSYEKL. The CDR3 sequence is CASSQDRAGNYGYTF. DNA of the CDR3: TGCGCCAGCAGCCAAGATCGGGCAGGGAACTATGGCTACACCTTC.

The chain joins TRBV27 to TRBJ1-1; possible D gene TRBD1, 6 bases. The CDR3 spans 14 residues. V lost 6 bases and J 0 bases, leaving 11 bases between the germline ends. CDR1 is MNHEY and CDR2 is SMNVEV in the germline V gene (reference sequence). The CDR3 DNA reads as TGTGCCAGCAGAACCGGGACACTGAACACTGAAGCTTTCTTT. Translating it yields CASRTGTLNTEAFF.

The chain combines TRBV9 with TRBJ1-1, with D possibly TRBD1 on 6 matching bases. V lost 0 bases to trimming and J lost 7 bases, with 10 bases between them. CDR3 length: 13 amino acids. Per the germline V gene, CDR1 is SGDLS and CDR2 is YYNGEE. The CDR3 sequence is CASSVGTDGEAFF. The CDR3 DNA reads TGTGCCAGCAGCGTAGGGACAGACGGTGAAGCTTTCTTT.